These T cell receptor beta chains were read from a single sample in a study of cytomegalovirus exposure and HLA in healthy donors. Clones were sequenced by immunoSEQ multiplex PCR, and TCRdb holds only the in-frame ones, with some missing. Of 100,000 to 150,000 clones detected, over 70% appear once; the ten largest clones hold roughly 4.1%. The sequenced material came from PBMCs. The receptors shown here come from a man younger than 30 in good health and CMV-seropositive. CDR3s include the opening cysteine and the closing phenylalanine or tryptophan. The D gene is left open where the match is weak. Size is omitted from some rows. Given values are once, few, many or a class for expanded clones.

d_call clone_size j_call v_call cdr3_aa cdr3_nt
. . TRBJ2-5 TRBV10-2 CASSELEETQYF TGCGCCAGCAGTGAACTCGAAGAGACCCAGTACTTC
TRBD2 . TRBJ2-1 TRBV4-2 CASSQVSSGNNEQFF TGTGCCAGCAGCCAAGTCTCTAGCGGAAACAATGAGCAGTTCTTC
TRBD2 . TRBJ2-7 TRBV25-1 CASSVSGDSTYEQYF TGTGCCAGCAGTGTCAGCGGGGATTCTACCTACGAGCAGTACTTC
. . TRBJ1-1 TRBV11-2 CASSLGLRNTEAFF TGTGCCAGCAGCTTAGGATTGAGGAACACTGAAGCTTTCTTT
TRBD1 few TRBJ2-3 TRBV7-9 CASSRQGDNTDTQYF TGTGCCAGCAGCCGACAGGGGGACAACACAGATACGCAGTATTTT
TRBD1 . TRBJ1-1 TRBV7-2 CASSLTTGWSNTEAFF TGTGCCAGCAGCTTGACGACAGGGTGGTCGAACACTGAAGCTTTCTTT
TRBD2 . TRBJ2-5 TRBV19 CASSRAGDPDYGTQYF TGTGCCAGTAGTAGGGCGGGGGACCCTGATTACGGGACCCAGTACTTC
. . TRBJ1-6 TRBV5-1 CASSLKSGGNNSPLHF TGCGCCAGCAGCTTGAAATCGGGGGGCAATAATTCACCCCTCCACTTT
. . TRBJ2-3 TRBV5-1 CASSLGRGTSTDTQYF TGCGCCAGCAGCTTGGGACGGGGGACTAGCACAGATACGCAGTATTTT
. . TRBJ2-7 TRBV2 CASSDLRDYEQYF TGTGCCAGCAGTGACCTCAGGGACTACGAGCAGTACTTC
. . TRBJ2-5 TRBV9 CASSEGTQISGETQYF TGTGCCAGCAGCGAAGGGACTCAAATCTCGGGAGAGACCCAGTACTTC
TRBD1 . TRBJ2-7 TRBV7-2 CASSQTGAEQYF TGTGCCAGCAGCCAAACAGGGGCCGAGCAGTACTTC
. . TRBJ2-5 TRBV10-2 CASSVNQETQYF TGCGCCAGCAGTGTTAACCAAGAGACCCAGTACTTC
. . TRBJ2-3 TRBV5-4 CASSLDVDTSTDTQYF TGTGCCAGCAGCTTGGACGTCGATACTAGCACAGATACGCAGTATTTT
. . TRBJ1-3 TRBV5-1 CASSLDRSSGNTIYF TGCGCCAGCAGCTTGGACCGCAGCTCTGGAAACACCATATATTTT
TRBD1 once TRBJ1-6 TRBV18 CASSLATGGDYSPLHF TGTGCCAGCTCACTAGCGACAGGGGGCGATTATTCACCCCTCCACTTT
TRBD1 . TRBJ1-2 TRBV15 CATSRGTEVNYGYTF TGTGCCACCAGCAGGGGGACAGAAGTGAACTATGGCTACACCTTC
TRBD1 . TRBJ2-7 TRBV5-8 CATIDRAYEQYF TGTGCCACCATAGACAGGGCCTACGAGCAGTACTTC
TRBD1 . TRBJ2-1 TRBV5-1 CASSWRDRSEQFF TGCGCCAGCAGCTGGCGGGACAGGTCCGAGCAGTTCTTC
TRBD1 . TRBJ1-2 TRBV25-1 CASSPGRDRAVYGYTF TGTGCCAGCAGTCCCGGGCGGGACAGAGCAGTATATGGCTACACCTTC
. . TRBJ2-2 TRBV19 CASSGSRGDTGELFF TGTGCCAGTAGTGGATCACGGGGAGACACCGGGGAGCTGTTTTTT
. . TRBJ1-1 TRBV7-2 CASSGDAWGGAFF TGTGCCAGCAGTGGGGACGCTTGGGGAGGAGCTTTCTTT
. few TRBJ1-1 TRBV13 CASSLLTPEAFF TGTGCCAGCAGCTTACTGACTCCTGAAGCTTTCTTT
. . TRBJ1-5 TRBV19 CASSMSGGQPQHF TGTGCCAGTAGTATGTCTGGTGGCCAGCCCCAGCATTTT
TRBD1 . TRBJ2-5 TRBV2 CARGAGTGDQETQYF TGTGCCAGGGGAGCCGGGACAGGGGATCAAGAGACCCAGTACTTC
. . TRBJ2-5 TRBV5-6 CASSLGLSQETQYF TGTGCCAGCAGCTTGGGTTTATCCCAGGAGACCCAGTACTTC
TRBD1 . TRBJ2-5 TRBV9 CASSVGQGQETQYF TGTGCCAGCAGCGTAGGACAGGGCCAAGAGACCCAGTACTTC